This T cell receptor beta chain was recovered during a study of T cell repertoires in cytomegalovirus infection. MiXCR was run by TCRdb on the reads, yielding one entry per CDR3 protein. The table has about 200,000 distinct CDR3 sequences, more than 9% seen once. This clonotype has just a few counts. The V gene's germline CDR1 is LNHNV and CDR2 YYDKDF (reference sequence). V was cut by 6 bases and J by 8 bases, with 17 bases left in between. The length of the CDR3 is 14 residues. The source material was PBMCs. The receptor was isolated from a human donor in good health (CMV status not recorded). Some clones in this sample may be carry-over from other donors' samples. The chain employs TRBV15 and TRBJ1-5; perhaps TRBD1 as D (5 bases). CDR3 residues: CATRQGGDRKPQHF. DNA for the CDR3: TGTGCCACCAGGCAGGGTGGTGATAGAAAGCCCCAGCATTTT.